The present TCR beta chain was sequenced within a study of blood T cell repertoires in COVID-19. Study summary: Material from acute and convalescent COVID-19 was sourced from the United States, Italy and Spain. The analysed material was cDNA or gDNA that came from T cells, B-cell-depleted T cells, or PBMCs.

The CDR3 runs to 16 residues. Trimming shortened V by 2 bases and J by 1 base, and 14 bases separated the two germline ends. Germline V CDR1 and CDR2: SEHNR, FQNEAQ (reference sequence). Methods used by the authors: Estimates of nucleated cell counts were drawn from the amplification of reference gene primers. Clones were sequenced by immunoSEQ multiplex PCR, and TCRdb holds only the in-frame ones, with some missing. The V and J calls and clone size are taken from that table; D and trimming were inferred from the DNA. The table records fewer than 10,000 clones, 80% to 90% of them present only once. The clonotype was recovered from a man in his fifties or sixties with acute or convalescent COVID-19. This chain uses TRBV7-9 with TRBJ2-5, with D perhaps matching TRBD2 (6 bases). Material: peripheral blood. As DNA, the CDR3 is TGTGCCAGCAGCTTAAGGCGGGGCCCGCCCCAAGAGACCCAGTACTTC. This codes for CASSLRRGPPQETQYF.